This is a list of T cell receptor beta chains from one sample in a study of identical twins. One entry per CDR3 protein results from TCRdb running MiXCR on the 5' RACE reads. The sample lists a few hundred thousand distinct CDR3 sequences; 13% to 15% were seen once. These same data were also listed under a study on yellow fever vaccine responses in identical twins.

Material: CD4+ T cells sorted from blood. These receptors were collected from a woman in her late teens or twenties in good health. Each CDR3 is given with its conserved first and last residue. The D gene is left open where the match is weak. Clone size, where shown, is once, few, many, or a class for clones that have expanded.

CDR3aa: CASKTGVFQPQHF
CDR3nt: TGTGCCAGCAAGACAGGGGTCTTTCAGCCCCAGCATTTT
abundance: -
d_gene: TRBD1
v_gene: TRBV2
j_gene: TRBJ1-5

CDR3aa: CASSFTGGGEQFF
CDR3nt: TGTGCCAGCAGCTTTACAGGGGGGGGTGAGCAGTTCTTC
abundance: few
d_gene: -
v_gene: TRBV11-2
j_gene: TRBJ2-1

CDR3aa: CSVEGDWTGETQYF
CDR3nt: TGCAGCGTTGAAGGGGACTGGACTGGAGAGACCCAGTACTTC
abundance: -
d_gene: -
v_gene: TRBV29-1
j_gene: TRBJ2-5

CDR3aa: CASSPRGVTGTYEQYF
CDR3nt: TGTGCCAGCAGTCCACGGGGGGTGACAGGAACCTACGAGCAGTACTTC
abundance: -
d_gene: -
v_gene: TRBV6-1
j_gene: TRBJ2-7

CDR3aa: CASNLAGTGWSDTQYF
CDR3nt: TGCGCCAGCAACCTTGCCGGGACAGGGTGGTCAGATACGCAGTATTTT
abundance: few
d_gene: TRBD1
v_gene: TRBV5-1
j_gene: TRBJ2-3

CDR3aa: CASSRGTDTQYF
CDR3nt: TGTGCCAGTAGTCGTGGCACAGATACGCAGTATTTT
abundance: many
d_gene: -
v_gene: TRBV6-2/TRBV6-3
j_gene: TRBJ2-3

CDR3aa: CATSDKEGWSDTQYF
CDR3nt: TGTGCCACCAGTGATAAGGAGGGCTGGTCAGATACGCAGTATTTT
abundance: -
d_gene: -
v_gene: TRBV24-1
j_gene: TRBJ2-3

CDR3aa: CASRITDGAYEQYF
CDR3nt: TGTGCCAGCAGGATCACGGACGGAGCCTACGAGCAGTACTTC
abundance: few
d_gene: -
v_gene: TRBV27
j_gene: TRBJ2-7

CDR3aa: CSVEFSGSGYTF
CDR3nt: TGCAGCGTTGAATTTTCGGGGTCTGGCTACACCTTC
abundance: many
d_gene: -
v_gene: TRBV29-1
j_gene: TRBJ1-2

CDR3aa: CASSLGAWGYGYTF
CDR3nt: TGTGCCAGCAGTTTAGGCGCGTGGGGGTATGGCTACACCTTC
abundance: -
d_gene: -
v_gene: TRBV27
j_gene: TRBJ1-2

CDR3aa: CASSPRSGGMGMDTQYF
CDR3nt: TGTGCCAGCAGCCCCCGGAGTGGCGGGATGGGGATGGATACGCAGTATTTT
abundance: many
d_gene: -
v_gene: TRBV5-6
j_gene: TRBJ2-3

CDR3aa: CASSYGTGDTDTQYF
CDR3nt: TGTGCCAGCAGTTACGGGACGGGGGACACAGATACGCAGTATTTT
abundance: many
d_gene: -
v_gene: TRBV6-5
j_gene: TRBJ2-3

CDR3aa: CASSEGQGGSQPQHF
CDR3nt: TGTGCCAGCAGCGAAGGACAGGGTGGGAGCCAGCCCCAGCATTTT
abundance: -
d_gene: TRBD1
v_gene: TRBV7-9
j_gene: TRBJ1-5

CDR3aa: CASSLNSASSGANVLTF
CDR3nt: TGCGCCAGCAGCTTAAACTCAGCGTCCTCTGGGGCCAACGTCCTGACTTTC
abundance: -
d_gene: -
v_gene: TRBV5-1
j_gene: TRBJ2-6

CDR3aa: CASSRQGAYNEQFF
CDR3nt: TGTGCTAGCAGCCGACAGGGAGCCTACAATGAGCAGTTCTTC
abundance: -
d_gene: TRBD1
v_gene: TRBV7-7
j_gene: TRBJ2-1

CDR3aa: CASTTRAGELFF
CDR3nt: TGTGCCAGCACCACTCGGGCCGGGGAGCTGTTTTTT
abundance: few
d_gene: -
v_gene: TRBV7-6
j_gene: TRBJ2-2

CDR3aa: CSANPVEYYGYTF
CDR3nt: TGCAGTGCTAACCCCGTGGAGTACTATGGCTACACCTTC
abundance: -
d_gene: -
v_gene: TRBV20-1
j_gene: TRBJ1-2

CDR3aa: CASSQDPPRNNRYF
CDR3nt: TGCGCCAGCAGCCAAGATCCCCCCCGAAACAACCGGTACTTC
abundance: few
d_gene: -
v_gene: TRBV4-1
j_gene: TRBJ2-7

CDR3aa: CASSVVAENTEAFF
CDR3nt: TGTGCCAGCAGCGTAGTTGCAGAGAACACTGAAGCTTTCTTT
abundance: few
d_gene: -
v_gene: TRBV9
j_gene: TRBJ1-1

CDR3aa: CASSRGALETQYF
CDR3nt: TGCGCCAGCAGCCGGGGGGCCTTGGAGACCCAGTACTTC
abundance: few
d_gene: -
v_gene: TRBV5-1
j_gene: TRBJ2-5

CDR3aa: CASSRENYGYTF
CDR3nt: TGTGCCAGCAGCCGGGAAAACTATGGCTACACCTTC
abundance: many
d_gene: -
v_gene: TRBV3-1
j_gene: TRBJ1-2

CDR3aa: CASSYAPGQGSDTQYF
CDR3nt: TGTGCCAGCAGTTACGCGCCGGGACAGGGTTCAGATACGCAGTATTTT
abundance: few
d_gene: TRBD1
v_gene: TRBV6-5
j_gene: TRBJ2-3

CDR3aa: CAIGLGGDGETQYF
CDR3nt: TGTGCCATAGGTCTTGGAGGGGATGGAGAGACCCAGTACTTC
abundance: few
d_gene: -
v_gene: TRBV10-3
j_gene: TRBJ2-5

CDR3aa: CASSLLGQSNTGELFF
CDR3nt: TGTGCCAGCAGTTTATTGGGACAATCGAACACCGGGGAGCTGTTTTTT
abundance: -
d_gene: -
v_gene: TRBV12-3/TRBV12-4
j_gene: TRBJ2-2

CDR3aa: CASSPIKEGLAGGETQYF
CDR3nt: TGTGCCAGCAGTCCGATCAAGGAGGGACTAGCGGGAGGAGAGACCCAGTACTTC
abundance: few
d_gene: TRBD2
v_gene: TRBV28
j_gene: TRBJ2-5

CDR3aa: CASSLGTAPTNEQYF
CDR3nt: TGTGCCAGCAGCTTAGGGACAGCTCCCACCAACGAGCAGTACTTC
abundance: -
d_gene: -
v_gene: TRBV11-2
j_gene: TRBJ2-7

CDR3aa: CSASLGSPRTNEQYF
CDR3nt: TGCAGTGCTAGCCTAGGTTCCCCCAGAACCAACGAGCAGTACTTC
abundance: -
d_gene: -
v_gene: TRBV20-1
j_gene: TRBJ2-7

CDR3aa: CASSYLAGGFLDNEQFF
CDR3nt: TGTGCCAGCAGTTACCTGGCGGGAGGCTTCCTAGACAATGAGCAGTTCTTC
abundance: -
d_gene: TRBD2
v_gene: TRBV6-2/TRBV6-3
j_gene: TRBJ2-1

CDR3aa: CASSQLGGGIAKNIQYF
CDR3nt: TGTGCCAGCAGCCAATTAGGAGGGGGGATTGCCAAAAACATTCAGTACTTC
abundance: many
d_gene: -
v_gene: TRBV7-9
j_gene: TRBJ2-4